These T cell receptor beta chains were read from a single sample in a study of T-cell reconstitution after alpha-beta-depleted transplantation in children. Each CDR3 protein gets one entry after TCRdb re-called the PCR reads with MiXCR. Among a few hundred thousand distinct CDR3 sequences listed, 25% to 30% were seen once. The sample consisted of PBMCs, taken before TCRalphabeta/CD19-depleted stem cell transplant. These receptors were collected from a boy less than two years old with Wiskott-Aldrich syndrome, due to receive a stem cell transplant. The conserved cysteine and the conserved F or W are not part of the CDR3 here.

j_call | v_call | cdr3_aa
TRBJ2-1 | TRBV27 | ASRSGVAGRQF
TRBJ1-1 | TRBV29-1 | SVEGRGTEAF
TRBJ2-7 | TRBV12-3/TRBV12-4 | ASSPMGATPYEQY
TRBJ2-1 | TRBV5-1 | ASSSGLAGGPESDEQF
TRBJ1-3 | TRBV19 | ASRTPSGNTIY
TRBJ2-2 | TRBV7-2 | ASRYTGGRTGELF
TRBJ1-2 | TRBV4-2 | ASSAGPPNYGYT
TRBJ2-3 | TRBV7-3 | ASSQDRASTDTQY
TRBJ1-4 | TRBV11-1 | ASSAARGQVLF
TRBJ2-1 | TRBV20-1 | SASSRGRYNEQF
TRBJ2-1 | TRBV5-6 | ASMTRTRYNEQF
TRBJ1-2 | TRBV27 | ASSHGQGQGGYT
TRBJ2-1 | TRBV3-1 | ASSQESGRAVEQF